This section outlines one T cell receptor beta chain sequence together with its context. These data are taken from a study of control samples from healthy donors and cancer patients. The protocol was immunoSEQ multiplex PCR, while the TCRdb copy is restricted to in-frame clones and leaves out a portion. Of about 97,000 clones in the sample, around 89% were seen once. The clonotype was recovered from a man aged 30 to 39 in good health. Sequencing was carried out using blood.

In nucleotides, the CDR3 is TGTGCCAGCAGCTCGGAACTCAGGGCTAATAATTCACCCCTCCACTTT. Its protein is CASSSELRANNSPLHF. The chain uses TRBV7-2 and TRBJ1-6; D is perhaps TRBD1 (5 bases). V lost 4 bases, J lost 5 bases, and 15 bases lay in between. Germline CDR1 reads SGHTA; CDR2 reads FQGNSA. CDR3 length: 16 residues.